What follows describes a single T cell receptor beta chain. Its antigen is unknown. This specimen comes from a study of T cells in Graves' hyperthyroidism and ophthalmopathy. Regarding the study as a whole: Stable hyperthyroidism and ophthalmopathy were separated using 13 V-J signatures. Within blood appeared most thyroid clonotypes that had expanded above 0.001.

RNA transcripts yielded amplified TCR beta CDR3 regions. Researchers ran a first-round RT-PCR on the TCR CDR3 using the HTBI primer set. In TCRdb, the multiplex PCR reads were re-called with MiXCR into one record per CDR3 protein. Of roughly 510,000 distinct CDR3 sequences listed, 46% are singletons. Diagnosing involved the use of clinical symptoms, serum thyroxine and TRAb, thyroid ultrasound and orbital computed tomography. V trimming: 0 bases; J trimming: 3 bases; junction bases outside the gene matches: 0. Germline assignment: CDR1 KGHDR and CDR2 SFDVKD. This CDR3 is 15 amino acids long. The chain joins TRBV24-1 to TRBJ2-2; 7 nucleotides match TRBD1. This receptor was identified in an adult woman with Graves' disease, either hyperthyroidism or ophthalmopathy (not recorded which). The sequencing sample was made of peripheral blood or thyroid tissue (not recorded which). The CDR3 here is CATSDLTGDTGELFF. DNA of the CDR3: TGTGCCACCAGTGATTTGACAGGGGACACCGGGGAGCTGTTTTTT.